What follows describes a single T cell receptor (beta chain). 13 Jbeta primers and 60 Vbeta primers were used for the PCR. Profiled with immunoSEQ multiplex PCR; TCRdb holds only in-frame clones, not every one. The sample includes approximately 100,000 clones, about 70% of them seen just once. These data originate in a study of cytomegalovirus exposure and HLA in healthy donors. The overall study: Of the donors genotyped, about 390 in all, over 80% fell in the Caucasian-associated ancestry cluster.

Germline V CDR1 and CDR2: SNHLY, FYNNEI. Between the trimmed V and J ends, which lost 7 bases and 9 bases, there was a span of 16 bases. This CDR3 comprises 14 residues. What was sequenced was PBMCs. The sequence was collected from a man aged 50-60 years in good health and CMV-seropositive. The chain joins TRBV2 to TRBJ1-6; D remains unclear. The CDR3 reads CASIEWDRGSPLHF. The CDR3 nucleotides read TGTGCCAGCATTGAGTGGGATCGGGGTTCACCCCTCCACTTT.